This T cell receptor (beta chain) came from a study of blood T cell repertoires in COVID-19. This clone was seen just once. Donors in Cohort 3 who had recovered were those with two negative PCRs, healthcare professional clearance, or resolution of their symptoms. In the authors' methods: Reference gene primer amplification yielded estimated nucleated cell counts. Sequencing used immunoSEQ multiplex PCR; TCRdb keeps in-frame clones, though not all of them. D and trimming were read from the DNA, whereas the V and J calls and clone size are those reported in that table. Here the sample spans about 320,000 clones, about 85% being singletons. Germline trimming cut 0 bases from V and 1 base from J; bases unmatched to any gene: 2. The germline V gene encodes CDR1 SGDLS and CDR2 YYNGEE. The CDR3 has 15 residues.

The sample taken for sequencing was PBMCs or T cells enriched from blood (not recorded which). The receptor was derived from a woman in her twenties or thirties who had recovered from COVID-19. V and J are TRBV9 and TRBJ2-5; 8 nucleotides line up with TRBD1. CDR3 protein: CASSVGGTGQETQYF. Here the CDR3 DNA reads TGTGCCAGCAGCGTAGGGGGGACAGGCCAAGAGACCCAGTACTTC.